A selection of T cell receptor beta chains follows, all from one sample in a study of early T cells in non-severe SARS-CoV-2 infection. TCRdb itself ran the 5' RACE reads through MiXCR, one entry per CDR3 protein. The table has more than 90,000 distinct CDR3 sequences, about 12% seen once. The sample consisted of whole blood. The receptors come from an adult who was a healthcare worker with PCR-confirmed SARS-CoV-2 infection or an uninfected control (not recorded which). Each CDR3 is given with its conserved first and last residue. The D gene is left open where the match is weak. Only some rows state a clone size, as once, few, many or a class for expanded clones.

D | size | J | V | CDR3 | DNA
TRBD1 | many | TRBJ2-7 | TRBV12-3/TRBV12-4 | CASSMDRAPYEQYF | TGTGCCAGCAGTATGGACAGGGCCCCCTACGAGCAGTACTTC
- | many | TRBJ2-7 | TRBV6-2/TRBV6-3 | CASIGLGGTYEQYF | TGTGCCAGCATAGGCCTGGGAGGCACCTACGAGCAGTACTTC
- | few | TRBJ2-2 | TRBV7-9 | CASRKGGGELFF | TGTGCCAGCAGAAAAGGTGGCGGGGAGCTGTTTTTT
- | - | TRBJ2-2 | TRBV4-1 | CASSQDRAGPGGELFF | TGCGCCAGCAGCCAAGATCGGGCAGGGCCCGGGGGGGAGCTGTTTTTT
TRBD1 | many | TRBJ1-5 | TRBV6-6 | CASSYSDRVYQPQHF | TGTGCCAGCAGTTACTCGGACAGGGTTTATCAGCCCCAGCATTTT
- | - | TRBJ2-3 | TRBV29-1 | CSAAGWPGTSTDTQYF | TGCAGCGCGGCGGGTTGGCCAGGGACAAGCACAGATACGCAGTATTTT
- | few | TRBJ2-7 | TRBV6-1 | CASIPRLGTQPNHEQYF | TGTGCCAGCATCCCCCGATTGGGGACGCAGCCCAACCACGAGCAGTACTTC
- | - | TRBJ2-7 | TRBV5-1 | CASSLAPGTREQYF | TGCGCCAGCAGCTTGGCTCCGGGCACAAGGGAGCAGTACTTC
- | many | TRBJ1-6 | TRBV5-5 | CASSLLSSYNSPLHF | TGTGCCAGCAGCTTATTAAGCTCCTATAATTCACCCCTCCACTTT
TRBD1 | few | TRBJ1-4 | TRBV2 | CASSAPSGQGSEKLFF | TGTGCCAGCAGTGCCCCCTCCGGACAGGGTTCTGAAAAACTGTTTTTT
- | few | TRBJ1-3 | TRBV29-1 | CSVVFGSGNTIYF | TGCAGCGTTGTGTTCGGTTCTGGAAACACCATATATTTT
TRBD1 | - | TRBJ2-7 | TRBV27 | CASSPGTGGFSFYEQYF | TGTGCCAGCAGTCCCGGGACAGGGGGTTTCTCATTTTACGAGCAGTACTTC
TRBD2 | few | TRBJ2-1 | TRBV7-9 | CASTWTSGGIEQFF | TGTGCCAGCACCTGGACTAGCGGGGGGATTGAGCAGTTCTTC
- | - | TRBJ2-1 | TRBV28 | CASSPYQEFYNEQFF | TGTGCCAGCAGCCCTTATCAAGAGTTCTACAATGAGCAGTTCTTC
- | many | TRBJ2-3 | TRBV5-6 | CASSLWGASTDTQYF | TGTGCCAGCAGCTTGTGGGGGGCTAGCACAGATACGCAGTATTTT
TRBD1 | many | TRBJ2-1 | TRBV7-2 | CASSHRVRDSYNEQFF | TGTGCCAGCAGCCACCGCGTCCGGGACAGCTACAATGAGCAGTTCTTC
TRBD2 | many | TRBJ2-1 | TRBV10-3 | CAISQAGGQYNEQFF | TGTGCCATCAGTCAAGCGGGGGGGCAGTACAATGAGCAGTTCTTC
- | few | TRBJ1-1 | TRBV20-1 | CSARVEGRGASEAFF | TGCAGTGCTAGAGTAGAGGGCAGGGGTGCCTCCGAAGCTTTCTTT
TRBD2 | many | TRBJ2-3 | TRBV12-3/TRBV12-4 | CASSRGREDTQYF | TGTGCCAGCAGTAGAGGGAGGGAAGATACGCAGTATTTT
- | many | TRBJ2-3 | TRBV4-3 | CASAGQQGLSDTQYF | TGCGCCAGCGCCGGACAGCAGGGTTTATCAGATACGCAGTATTTT
TRBD1 | - | TRBJ2-1 | TRBV20-1 | CSARDLGQRYNEQFF | TGCAGTGCTAGAGATTTGGGACAGAGATACAATGAGCAGTTCTTC
- | few | TRBJ1-4 | TRBV29-1 | CSVGGRGRDEKLFF | TGCAGCGTTGGGGGACGGGGACGAGATGAAAAACTGTTTTTT
- | few | TRBJ1-2 | TRBV7-2 | CASMKHDDGYTF | TGTGCCAGCATGAAACATGACGATGGCTACACCTTC
TRBD1 | many | TRBJ2-6 | TRBV6-6 | CASTGGRGSGANVLTF | TGTGCCTCGACAGGGGGGCGAGGCTCTGGGGCCAACGTCCTGACTTTC
- | few | TRBJ2-2 | TRBV11-1 | CASSGKRGEQPNTGELFF | TGTGCCAGCAGCGGGAAAAGGGGCGAACAGCCGAACACCGGGGAGCTGTTTTTT
- | - | TRBJ1-4 | TRBV2 | CASSVGQTSTNEKLFF | TGTGCCAGCAGTGTTGGACAGACATCAACTAATGAAAAACTGTTTTTT
TRBD1 | many | TRBJ2-7 | TRBV27 | CASSFKGQGTGEQYF | TGTGCCAGCAGTTTTAAGGGACAGGGAACCGGCGAGCAGTACTTC
TRBD2 | - | TRBJ2-2 | TRBV12-3/TRBV12-4 | CASSLSSGANTGELFF | TGTGCCAGCAGTTTATCCAGCGGGGCGAACACCGGGGAGCTGTTTTTT
TRBD1 | few | TRBJ1-2 | TRBV6-5 | CASSRGATGQGSKGYTF | TGTGCCAGCAGCCGAGGGGCAACCGGACAGGGATCGAAAGGCTACACCTTC
- | - | TRBJ2-1 | TRBV29-1 | CSASPGYNEQFF | TGCAGCGCCTCTCCGGGCTACAATGAGCAGTTCTTC
TRBD1 | - | TRBJ2-5 | TRBV11-2 | CASSYRGRETQYF | TGTGCCAGCAGCTACAGGGGGCGTGAGACCCAGTACTTC
TRBD2 | many | TRBJ2-3 | TRBV20-1 | CSTSSGGITDTQYF | TGCAGTACCTCTAGCGGGGGGATTACAGATACGCAGTATTTT
TRBD1 | many | TRBJ2-7 | TRBV6-5 | CASRDRGREQYF | TGTGCCAGCAGGGACAGGGGGCGAGAGCAGTACTTC
TRBD2 | many | TRBJ2-5 | TRBV7-6 | CASSLSRGGAGETQYF | TGTGCCAGCAGCTTAAGTCGCGGGGGGGCCGGGGAGACCCAGTACTTC
- | - | TRBJ2-2 | TRBV7-2 | CASSSISGELFF | TGTGCCAGCAGCTCGATCTCCGGGGAGCTGTTTTTT
TRBD1 | - | TRBJ1-3 | TRBV11-2 | CASSVRGPGNTIYF | TGTGCCAGCAGCGTAAGGGGGCCCGGAAACACCATATATTTT
- | many | TRBJ1-1 | TRBV29-1 | CSVRWAAGAFF | TGCAGCGTCCGGTGGGCGGCGGGAGCTTTCTTT
TRBD1 | - | TRBJ1-4 | TRBV29-1 | CSVMTGGEEKLFF | TGCAGCGTAATGACAGGGGGCGAGGAAAAACTGTTTTTT
- | many | TRBJ1-4 | TRBV6-5 | CASSGSPASNEKLFF | TGTGCCAGCAGTGGTTCCCCGGCGAGTAATGAAAAACTGTTTTTT
TRBD1 | many | TRBJ2-5 | TRBV5-1 | CASSLTGGETQYF | TGCGCCAGCAGCTTGACAGGGGGGGAGACCCAGTACTTC
- | few | TRBJ2-3 | TRBV7-9 | CASSSELDTQYF | TGTGCCAGCAGCTCGGAGCTTGATACGCAGTATTTT